Below are 19 T cell receptor beta chains sequenced from a single sample in a study of OX40 agonist ivuxolimab in advanced cancers. Libraries were made using the immunoSEQ multiplex PCR assay. The table comes from immuneACCESS by way of TCRdb, which keeps in-frame sequences with V and J called. Part of the clones is missing from these tables; in studies checked, under half for an unresolved V gene and the rest for unknown reasons. The sample table shows about 73,000 clones, and 65% to 90% are seen once. The biggest ten clones account for approximately 0.75% of the sample. The sequencing here drew on CD4+ or CD8+ T cells sorted from blood, taken in a trial of the OX40 agonist ivuxolimab. The origin of the receptors is an adult with an advanced solid tumor such as melanoma, head and neck, liver or kidney cancer.

The chain links TRBV6-5 to TRBJ1-1; 7 bases align to TRBD1. V lost 2 bases and J lost 6; bases outside the gene matches: 6. The CDR3 is 14 residues long. The germline CDR1 and CDR2 sequences are MNHEY and SVGAGI. CDR3 residues: CASSYVQGSPEAFF. The CDR3 bases are TGTGCCAGCAGTTACGTACAGGGGAGCCCTGAAGCTTTCTTT.

Here the CDR3 reads CASSLLVGAKNIQYF. The CDR3 nucleotides read TGTGCCAGCAGTTTATTAGTCGGGGCTAAAAACATTCAGTACTTC. The genes are TRBV28 and TRBJ2-4; D is possibly TRBD1 or TRBD2 (5 bases each). V shed 1 base and J shed 4 bases, with 11 bases lying between them. Germline V gene data show CDR1 as MDHEN and CDR2 as SYDVKM. The CDR3 covers 15 residues.

J is TRBJ1-1 and V is TRBV6-6; a weak D match, TRBD1 (5 bases). The CDR3 is made up of 12 amino acids. CDR1 is MNHNY, CDR2 SVGAGI, per germline (reference sequence). The V end lost 8 bases, the J end lost 1 base, and 8 bases lay between the germline ends. CDR3 loop: CASQGANTEAFF. The CDR3 DNA reads TGTGCCAGCCAGGGAGCGAACACTGAAGCTTTCTTT.

The gene calls are TRBV19 and TRBJ2-7; D is possibly TRBD1 or TRBD2 (6 bases each). The CDR3 consists of 15 residues. V lost 1 base and J lost 2, with 12 bases in between. Per germline, CDR1 LNHDA and CDR2 SQIVND (reference sequence). The CDR3, as DNA: TGTGCCAGTAGTATAGCTGGAGGGACAACCTACGAGCAGTACTTC. The encoded protein is CASSIAGGTTYEQYF.

J is TRBJ2-2 and V is TRBV19, with D tentatively TRBD1 (5 bases). CDR3 length: 16 residues. V was trimmed by 8 bases and J by 2 bases, leaving 18 bases between them. Germline CDR1 reads LNHDA; CDR2 reads SQIVND (reference sequence). The chain's CDR3 is CASSPGRTKNTGELFF. CDR3 bases: TGTGCCAGTTCCCCAGGGCGCACAAAAAACACCGGGGAGCTGTTTTTT.

The genes are TRBV10-3 and TRBJ2-7; 8 nucleotides line up with TRBD1. V was pared by 5 bases and J by 0 bases, with 6 bases of the junction left unmatched. Germline values: CDR1 ENHRY, CDR2 SYGVKD. The CDR3 runs 15 residues. In DNA, the CDR3 is TGTGCCATCAGTCTGGGACAGGACCTCTCCTACGAGCAGTACTTC. Translated, it gives CAISLGQDLSYEQYF.

The V call is TRBV11-2, the J call TRBJ2-3; either TRBD1 or TRBD2 may fit D (6 bases each). Germline CDR1 and CDR2: SGHAT and FQNNGV. The CDR3 contains 14 residues. V dropped 1 base and J dropped 4 bases, with 9 bases sitting between them. CDR3 sequence (DNA): TGTGCCAGCAGCTTAGGAGGGGGGCCAGATACGCAGTATTTT. Its translation: CASSLGGGPDTQYF.

The rearrangement uses TRBV19 and TRBJ2-7; D uncertain. The germline V gene has CDR1 LNHDA and CDR2 SQIVND (reference sequence). Trimming took off 2 bases at V and 3 bases at J, with 14 bases between the two ends. CDR3 length: 15 amino acids. This CDR3 reads CASSINGRSNYEQYF. The CDR3 DNA reads as TGTGCCAGTAGTATAAACGGGCGGAGCAACTACGAGCAGTACTTC.

This chain joins TRBV7-2 and TRBJ2-3; D is uncertain. Trimming stripped 5 bases from V and 5 bases from J, with 17 bases between. CDR1 and CDR2 from the germline V gene are SGHTA and FQGNSA. The CDR3 is made up of 15 amino acids. The CDR3 sequence is CASSESTPGRDTQYF. CDR3 DNA: TGTGCCAGCAGCGAATCAACTCCGGGTAGAGATACGCAGTATTTT.

The chain couples TRBV6-6 to TRBJ1-6; 7 bases are a match to TRBD1. Germline CDR1 MNHNY, CDR2 SVGAGI (reference sequence). The ends lost 0 bases at V and 8 bases at J; junction bases unmatched: 1. This CDR3 has 14 amino acids. The CDR3 region is CASSYSTGHSPLHF. The DNA for the CDR3 is TGTGCCAGCAGTTACTCGACAGGGCATTCACCCCTCCACTTT.

The chain employs TRBV28 and TRBJ1-2; D gene unclear. Germline CDR1 is MDHEN and CDR2 is SYDVKM. The CDR3 covers 13 residues. Trimming took off 4 bases at V and 6 bases at J, with 12 bases between the two ends. Written as DNA, the CDR3 is TGTGCCAGCAGTTCTAGCCGAGGGAATGGCTACACCTTC. Its protein is CASSSSRGNGYTF.

This chain connects TRBV5-1 to TRBJ1-1; 7 positions agree with TRBD1. This CDR3 comprises 15 residues. With 0 bases clipped from V and 5 bases from J, the junction kept 7 bases outside the gene matches. Looked up from germline, CDR1 is SGHRS and CDR2 is YFSETQ. CDR3 in amino acids: CASSLEGQRVTEAFF. The CDR3 DNA follows: TGCGCCAGCAGCTTGGAGGGACAGAGGGTTACTGAAGCTTTCTTT.

The chain carries TRBV2 and TRBJ2-7; 13 positions match TRBD2. Germline trimming cut 2 bases from V and 1 base from J; bases unmatched to any gene: 2. The germline CDR1 and CDR2 sequences are SNHLY and FYNNEI. This CDR3 spans 16 amino acids. The CDR3 coding sequence is TGTGCCAGCAGTGAACTGGGACTAGCGGGATCCTACGAGCAGTACTTC. Protein sequence: CASSELGLAGSYEQYF. Combining the CDR3 with reference TRBV2 and TRBJ2-7 gives the whole variable domain EPEVTQTPSHQVTQMGQEVILRCVPISNHLYFYWYRQILGQKVEFLVSFYNNEISEKSEIFDDQFSVERPDGSNFTLKIRSTKLEDSAMYFCASSELGLAGSYEQYFGPGTRLTVT.

Only a few counts were recorded for this clone. DNA for the CDR3: TGCAGTGCTAGGGGACAGTATGGCTACACCTTC. Encoded protein: CSARGQYGYTF. The V gene is TRBV20-1, the J gene TRBJ1-2, with 7 nucleotides matching TRBD1. The CDR3 consists of 11 residues. V lost 3 bases to trimming and J lost 5 bases; unmatched junction nucleotides: 0. The germline gives CDR1 DFQATT, CDR2 SNEGSKA (reference sequence).

V gene TRBV9 combines with J gene TRBJ1-2; D remains ambiguous. This CDR3 comprises 15 residues. V was trimmed by 0 bases and J by 2 bases, leaving 11 bases between them. Germline CDR1 reads SGDLS; CDR2 reads YYNGEE. CDR3 nucleotides: TGTGCCAGCAGCGTAGCAGTGGGTTGGAACTATGGCTACACCTTC. The encoded protein is CASSVAVGWNYGYTF.

The V and J genes are TRBV15 and TRBJ2-2, with TRBD1 identical over 8 bases. This CDR3 has 18 residues. Germline V gene data show CDR1 as LNHNV and CDR2 as YYDKDF (reference sequence). Germline trimming cut 0 bases from V and 1 base from J; bases unmatched to any gene: 7. This CDR3 is CATSRDVPGTGNTGELFF. The CDR3 DNA follows: TGTGCCACCAGCAGAGATGTCCCCGGGACAGGGAACACCGGGGAGCTGTTTTTT.

The CDR3 loop is CASSGGSIETQYF. The CDR3 DNA reads TGTGCCAGCAGTGGAGGCTCGATCGAGACCCAGTACTTC. The genes are TRBV2 and TRBJ2-5; D is ambiguous. This CDR3 comprises 13 residues. V was pared by 4 bases and J by 5 bases, with 11 bases between. Per the germline V gene, CDR1 is SNHLY and CDR2 is FYNNEI.

The chain combines TRBV6-6 with TRBJ1-1, with D unresolved. The CDR3 covers 13 residues. Germline V lookup: CDR1 MNHNY, CDR2 SVGAGI (reference sequence). The V end lost 5 bases, the J end lost 3 bases, and 10 bases lay between the germline ends. CDR3 sequence reads: CASSLPGYTEAFF. DNA of the CDR3: TGTGCCAGCAGTCTACCTGGGTACACTGAAGCTTTCTTT.

The sample holds a few counts of this clone. The chain links TRBV7-8 to TRBJ1-5; D might be TRBD1 (6 bases). The CDR3 extends over 16 amino acids. Germline values: CDR1 SGHVS, CDR2 FQNEAQ. The V end lost 5 bases, the J end lost 0 bases, and 14 bases lay between the germline ends. As DNA, the CDR3 is TGTGCCAGCAGCCCAGGGGCAGTCTATAGCAATCAGCCCCAGCATTTT. Translating gives CASSPGAVYSNQPQHF.